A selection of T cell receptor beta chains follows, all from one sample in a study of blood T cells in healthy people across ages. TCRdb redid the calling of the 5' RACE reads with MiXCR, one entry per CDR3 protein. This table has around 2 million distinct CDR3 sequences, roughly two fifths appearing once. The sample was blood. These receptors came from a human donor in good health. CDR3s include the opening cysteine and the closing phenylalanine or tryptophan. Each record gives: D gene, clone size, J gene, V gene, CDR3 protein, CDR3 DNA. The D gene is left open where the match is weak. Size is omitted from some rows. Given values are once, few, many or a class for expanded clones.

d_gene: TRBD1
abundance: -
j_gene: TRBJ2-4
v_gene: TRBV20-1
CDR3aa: CSARDIRDSKNIQYF
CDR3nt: TGCAGTGCTAGAGATATCCGGGACAGCAAAAACATTCAGTACTTC

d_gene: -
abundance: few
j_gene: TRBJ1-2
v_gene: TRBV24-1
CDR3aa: CATSQGNYGYTF
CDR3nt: TGTGCCACCAGCCAGGGTAACTATGGCTACACCTTC

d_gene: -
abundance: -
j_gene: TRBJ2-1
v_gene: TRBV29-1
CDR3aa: CSVAGLAYNEQFF
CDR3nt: TGCAGCGTTGCAGGCCTGGCCTACAATGAGCAGTTCTTC

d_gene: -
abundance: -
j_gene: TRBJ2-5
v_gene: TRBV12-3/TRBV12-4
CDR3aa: CASSFPGRDRYQETQYF
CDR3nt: TGTGCCAGCAGTTTCCCCGGGCGCGACAGGTACCAAGAGACCCAGTACTTC

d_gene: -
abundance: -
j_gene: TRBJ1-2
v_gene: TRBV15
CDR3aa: CATSRADSYGADYGYTF
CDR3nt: TGTGCCACCAGCAGAGCGGACAGCTACGGCGCGGACTATGGCTACACCTTC

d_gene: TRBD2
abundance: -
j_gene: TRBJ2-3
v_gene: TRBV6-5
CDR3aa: CASHLAGTSTDTQYF
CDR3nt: TGTGCCAGCCACCTAGCGGGGACAAGCACAGATACGCAGTATTTT

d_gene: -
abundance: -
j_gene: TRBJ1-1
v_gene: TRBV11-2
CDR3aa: CASSPARTANTEAFF
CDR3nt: TGTGCCAGCAGCCCCGCCCGGACAGCCAACACTGAAGCTTTCTTT

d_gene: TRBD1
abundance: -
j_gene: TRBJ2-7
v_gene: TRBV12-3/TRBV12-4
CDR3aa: CASSSPGQGLDEQYF
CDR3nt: TGTGCCAGCAGTTCTCCCGGACAGGGTTTGGACGAGCAGTACTTC

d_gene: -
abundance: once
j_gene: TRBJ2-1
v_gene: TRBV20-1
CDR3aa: CSAREGLRVSFF
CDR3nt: TGCAGTGCTAGAGAGGGTCTGAGGGTTTCGTTCTTC

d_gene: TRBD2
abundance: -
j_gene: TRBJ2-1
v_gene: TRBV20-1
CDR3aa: CSALLAGGRNNVQFF
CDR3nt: TGCAGTGCCCTATTAGCGGGGGGCCGAAACAATGTGCAGTTCTTC

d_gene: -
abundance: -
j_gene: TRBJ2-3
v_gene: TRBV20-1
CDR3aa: CSARHTGGTDTQYF
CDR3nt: TGCAGTGCACGGCACACGGGTGGCACAGATACGCAGTATTTT

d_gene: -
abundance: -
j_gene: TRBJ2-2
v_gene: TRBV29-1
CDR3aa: CSVKQNTGELFF
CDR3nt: TGCAGCGTTAAGCAGAACACCGGGGAGCTGTTTTTT

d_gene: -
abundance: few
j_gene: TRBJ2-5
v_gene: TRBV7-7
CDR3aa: CASSLEWGAETQYF
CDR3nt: TGTGCTAGCAGCTTGGAATGGGGGGCAGAGACCCAGTACTTC

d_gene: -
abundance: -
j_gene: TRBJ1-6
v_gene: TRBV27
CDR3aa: CASSRLVSYNSPLHF
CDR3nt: TGTGCCAGCAGCCGACTGGTCTCCTATAATTCACCCCTCCACTTT

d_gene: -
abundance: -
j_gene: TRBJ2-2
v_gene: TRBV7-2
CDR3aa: CASSLARANTGELFF
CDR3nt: TGTGCCAGCAGCTTAGCCCGAGCGAACACCGGGGAGCTGTTTTTT

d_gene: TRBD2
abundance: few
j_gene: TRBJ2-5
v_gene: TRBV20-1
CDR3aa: CSARLHAGGRQETQYF
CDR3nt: TGCAGTGCTAGACTTCACGCGGGGGGGCGTCAAGAGACCCAGTACTTC

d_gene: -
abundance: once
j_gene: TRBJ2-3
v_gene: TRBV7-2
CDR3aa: CASREGIGNTQYF
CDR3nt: TGTGCCAGCAGAGAGGGGATCGGGAATACGCAGTATTTT

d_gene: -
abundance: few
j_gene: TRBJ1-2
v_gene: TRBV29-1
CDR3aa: CSVDIVDGNYGYTF
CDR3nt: TGCAGCGTCGACATAGTAGACGGCAACTATGGCTACACCTTC

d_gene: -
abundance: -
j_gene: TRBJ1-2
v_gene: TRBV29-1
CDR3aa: CSVWEYGTAGNGYTF
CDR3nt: TGCAGCGTTTGGGAGTACGGGACCGCTGGTAATGGCTACACCTTC

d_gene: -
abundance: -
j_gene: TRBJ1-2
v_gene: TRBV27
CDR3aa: CASSYGPSSYGYTF
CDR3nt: TGTGCCAGCAGTTACGGGCCTTCGAGCTATGGCTACACCTTC

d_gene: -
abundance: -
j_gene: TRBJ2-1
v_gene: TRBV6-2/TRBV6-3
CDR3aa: CASVGGRGRVQFF
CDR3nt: TGTGCCAGCGTAGGGGGACGAGGACGCGTACAGTTCTTC

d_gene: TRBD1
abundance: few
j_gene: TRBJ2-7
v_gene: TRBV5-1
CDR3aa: CASSPQRTGDHEQYF
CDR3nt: TGCGCCAGCAGCCCACAGAGGACAGGAGACCACGAGCAGTACTTC

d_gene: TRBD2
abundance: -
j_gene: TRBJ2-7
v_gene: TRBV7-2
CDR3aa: CASSLNSGGEQYF
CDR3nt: TGTGCCAGCAGCTTAAATAGCGGGGGCGAGCAGTACTTC

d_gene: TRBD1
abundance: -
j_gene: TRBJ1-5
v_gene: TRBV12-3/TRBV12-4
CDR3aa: CASTPSTGVQPQHF
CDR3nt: TGTGCCAGCACCCCCTCGACAGGGGTGCAGCCCCAGCATTTT

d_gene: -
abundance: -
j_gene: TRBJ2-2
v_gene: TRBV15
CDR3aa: CATSSGNTGELFF
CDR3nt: TGTGCCACCAGCAGTGGGAACACCGGGGAGCTGTTTTTT

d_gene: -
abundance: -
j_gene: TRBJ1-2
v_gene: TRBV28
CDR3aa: CASSYPGVHRGYTF
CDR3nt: TGTGCCAGCAGTTACCCAGGGGTCCACAGAGGCTACACCTTC